The present TCR beta chain was sequenced within a study of a mutant IDH1 vaccine in newly diagnosed glioma. About the study: In some groups vaccination began 4-6 weeks post-radiotherapy; others received it with temozolomide. Antecedent treatment encompassed radiotherapy, temozolomide, or their combination; the majority received both.

Study-level results: Among patients, 93.3% showed immune responses induced by the vaccine.

Germline V gene sequence: CDR1 MGHRA, CDR2 YSYEKL. This CDR3 has 15 amino acids. Trimming took 3 bases from V and 0 from J, leaving 12 bases between them. In the case of this clone: Antigen specificity is unknown.

The time point was: week 23, last vaccination. Every vaccine dose comprised 300 ug of mutant IDH1 20-mer peptide plus topical imiquimod. Astrocytomas found in donors were new, WHO grade 3 or 4, IDH1-mutant and ATRX-lost. Data came from immunoSEQ multiplex PCR; TCRdb stores just in-frame clones and leaves some out. Among roughly 60,000 clones, about 85% were seen once, and the ten largest hold roughly 4%. Material: PBMCs, obtained from a glioma patient whose treatment included an IDH1 peptide vaccine. The chain carries TRBV4-1 and TRBJ2-7; D gene unclear. The sequence was obtained from a man aged 30 to 45 with glioma. The CDR3 region is CASSHDIKSSYEQYF. In nucleotides, the CDR3 is TGCGCCAGCAGCCACGATATAAAGAGCTCCTACGAGCAGTACTTC.